The rows below give T cell receptor beta chains drawn from one sample of a study of T cell repertoires in cytomegalovirus infection. Each CDR3 protein is one row after TCRdb ran MiXCR on the reads. In the table there are 700,000 to 850,000 distinct CDR3 sequences, roughly 33% of which are singletons. No antigens are known for them. The sequencing here drew on cultured CD8+ T cells from PBMCs, taken from culture after CMV antigen stimulation. These receptor sequences come from a human donor in good health (CMV status not recorded). Some clones in this sample may be carry-over from other donors' samples. The CDR3 runs from the conserved cysteine through the conserved F or W. A D gene is named only where the DNA matches it firmly. Rows give clone size only sometimes, using once, few, many, or a class for an expanded clone.

TRBV7-3	-	TRBJ1-1	17	-	TGTGCCAACAACACCAAGCTGTTGGAATTCTCTGGAGTGGTAGCTTTCTTT	CANNTKLLEFSGVVAFF
TRBV9	-	TRBJ2-7	14	-	TGTGCCAGCAGCGGCGAGGGGGGGTCCTACGAGCAGTACTTC	CASSGEGGSYEQYF
TRBV20-1	few	TRBJ2-7	14	-	TGCAGTGCTAGAGATAGGCCACTGTCCTACGAGCAGTACTTC	CSARDRPLSYEQYF
TRBV29-1	-	TRBJ1-1	11	-	TGCAGCGTTTTCTGGGCCACTGAAGCTTTCTTT	CSVFWATEAFF
TRBV6-5	-	TRBJ2-2	14	TRBD2	TGTGCCAGCAGGGCTGGACTAGCGGGGGGAGAGCTGTTTTTT	CASRAGLAGGELFF
TRBV6-6	once	TRBJ2-3	16	TRBD2	TGTGCCAGCAGCCCCGGACTAGCGGGGGAAAAAGATACGCAGTATTTT	CASSPGLAGEKDTQYF
TRBV2	once	TRBJ1-2	16	-	TGTGCCAGCAGTGGTCCTCAGGGATTCAAAGGAGATGGCTACACCTTC	CASSGPQGFKGDGYTF
TRBV12-3/TRBV12-4	once	TRBJ1-3	19	-	TGTGCCAGCAGTTTTGACCTGCTGGCACAGCAGAGCTCTGGAAACACCATATATTTT	CASSFDLLAQQSSGNTIYF
TRBV2	many	TRBJ2-2	15	TRBD1	TGTGCCAGCAGTGCAGGGACAGGGGTGATCGGGGAGCTGTTTTTT	CASSAGTGVIGELFF
TRBV5-6	few	TRBJ1-2	14	-	TGTGCCAGCAGGCCATTCACAGGGAACTATGGCTACACCTTC	CASRPFTGNYGYTF
TRBV7-4	few	TRBJ2-5	18	TRBD1	TGTGCCAGCAGCCTCGGACAGGGGGTTGGGTCTTGGTTGCGGACCCAGTACTTC	CASSLGQGVGSWLRTQYF
TRBV12-3/TRBV12-4	once	TRBJ1-1	13	-	TGTGCCAGCAGTTTAAGTACGAGCACTGAAGCTTTCTTT	CASSLSTSTEAFF
TRBV7-8	many	TRBJ1-2	16	-	TGTGCCAGCAGCTTAGGTTCACTGGGCAGGGATTATGGCTACACCTTC	CASSLGSLGRDYGYTF
TRBV12-3/TRBV12-4	-	TRBJ2-7	15	TRBD2	TGTGCCAGCAGTTTTCCGGGAGGAGGGGACTACGAGCAGTACTTC	CASSFPGGGDYEQYF
TRBV7-3	few	TRBJ2-3	15	-	TGTGCCAGCAGCTGGTCCGGGTTTGACGCAGATACGCAGTATTTT	CASSWSGFDADTQYF
TRBV7-9	few	TRBJ1-5	14	-	TGTGCCAGCAGCTTAGAGGACTACAATCAGCCCCAGCATTTT	CASSLEDYNQPQHF
TRBV28	-	TRBJ2-3	13	-	TGTGCCAGCAGTGGCTCAGACTTAGATACGCAGTATTTT	CASSGSDLDTQYF
TRBV10-3	-	TRBJ1-2	18	-	TGTGCCATCAGTGGACGACGAGGGCAGGGACCTCAGGACTATGGCTACACCTTC	CAISGRRGQGPQDYGYTF
TRBV7-4	-	TRBJ2-7	18	-	TGTGCCAGCAGCACTAACAGGGACCCCGACTCCCCCTACTACGAGCAGTACTTC	CASSTNRDPDSPYYEQYF
TRBV2	-	TRBJ2-3	16	-	TGTGCCAGCAGGGGTCCGGGTCCCATGGGCACAGATACGCAGTATTTT	CASRGPGPMGTDTQYF
TRBV7-9	many	TRBJ2-3	14	-	TGTGCCAGCAGCCCAGGGGACCCCACAGATACGCAGTATTTT	CASSPGDPTDTQYF
TRBV7-8	few	TRBJ1-1	15	-	TGTGCCAGCAGCTTAGGGCGACAGTGGTACACTGAAGCTTTCTTT	CASSLGRQWYTEAFF
TRBV7-9	few	TRBJ1-1	15	TRBD1	TGTGCCAGCAGCTCGCGACAGGGGGGCACCACTGAAGCTTTCTTT	CASSSRQGGTTEAFF
TRBV29-1	-	TRBJ1-2	11	-	TGCAGCGTTGAGGGCAGAGGTGGCTACACCTTC	CSVEGRGGYTF
TRBV2	-	TRBJ1-2	12	TRBD1	TGTGCCACCGAAGACAGGGACTATGGCTACACCTTC	CATEDRDYGYTF
TRBV14	-	TRBJ1-2	14	TRBD1	TGTGTCAGCAGCCAAGGACAGGGTGATGTGGGCTACACCTTC	CVSSQGQGDVGYTF
TRBV7-6	few	TRBJ2-7	13	-	TGTGCCAGCAGCTTAGCAGGGGACGACGAGCAGTACTTC	CASSLAGDDEQYF
TRBV23-1	-	TRBJ2-1	13	-	TGCGCCAGCAGTCCCAGTAGGGGTACTGAGCAGTTCTTC	CASSPSRGTEQFF
TRBV6-6	few	TRBJ2-2	14	-	TGTGCCAGCAGAGTGGCGGGGAACACCGGGGAGCTGTTTTTT	CASRVAGNTGELFF
TRBV4-1	-	TRBJ1-4	17	-	TGCGCCAGCAGCCAAGTTAATACAGGGAGAGGGGAAGAAAAACTGTTTTTT	CASSQVNTGRGEEKLFF
TRBV2	few	TRBJ2-1	15	TRBD1	TGTGCCAGCCGGACAGGTCCTAGCTCCTACAATGAGCAGTTCTTC	CASRTGPSSYNEQFF
TRBV7-2	-	TRBJ2-3	14	TRBD1	TGTGCCAGCAGCTCCTGGACAGGTTTAGATACGCAGTATTTT	CASSSWTGLDTQYF
TRBV29-1	-	TRBJ2-2	14	TRBD2	TGCAGCGTTGGGACTAGCGGGGGGACCGGGGAGCTGTTTTTT	CSVGTSGGTGELFF
TRBV7-9	many	TRBJ2-5	13	TRBD2	TGTGCCACTAGCGGGGCGATGGATAAGACCCAGTACTTC	CATSGAMDKTQYF
TRBV10-3	few	TRBJ2-2	17	TRBD2	TGTGCCATCAGTGAGGGACTAGCGGTGATGAACACCGGGGAGCTGTTTTTT	CAISEGLAVMNTGELFF
TRBV5-4	-	TRBJ2-7	14	-	TGTGCCAGCAGCATGGACGAGTTAAGAGTCGAGCAGTACTTC	CASSMDELRVEQYF
TRBV6-6	once	TRBJ2-2	15	TRBD2	TGTGCCAGCAGATGGACTAGCGGCGAAACCGGGGAGCTGTTTTTT	CASRWTSGETGELFF
TRBV7-8	few	TRBJ2-3	13	-	TGTGCCAGCATTCCTCCGGCGGCAGATACGCAGTATTTT	CASIPPAADTQYF
TRBV20-1	-	TRBJ1-5	13	-	TGCAGTGCTAGCGCGGTCCCTAATCAGCCCCAGCATTTT	CSASAVPNQPQHF
TRBV7-9	few	TRBJ1-4	14	-	TGTGCCAGCAGCTTCTTAGGGATTGGAGAAAAACTGTTTTTT	CASSFLGIGEKLFF
TRBV14	-	TRBJ1-1	15	-	TGTGCCAGCAGCCAAATTAGGGGGGTTAACACTGAAGCTTTCTTT	CASSQIRGVNTEAFF
TRBV7-2	many	TRBJ1-2	15	-	TGTGCCAGCAGCTTCGGAGGGGGGACCGACTATGGCTACACCTTC	CASSFGGGTDYGYTF
TRBV2	-	TRBJ2-3	16	-	TGTGCCAGCAGTCTTAGGGACACCACGGGAACAGATACGCAGTATTTT	CASSLRDTTGTDTQYF
TRBV20-1	-	TRBJ1-4	15	-	TGCAGTGCCCCGCCCACAGCAGCAACTAATGAAAAACTGTTTTTT	CSAPPTAATNEKLFF
TRBV10-3	-	TRBJ2-3	15	TRBD1	TGTGCCATCACCGGGGACAGGGCGGTCACAGATACGCAGTATTTT	CAITGDRAVTDTQYF
TRBV6-5	-	TRBJ2-3	17	TRBD2	TGTGCCAGCAGTTATAGCGGGGGATTATCTAGCACAGATACGCAGTATTTT	CASSYSGGLSSTDTQYF
TRBV4-3	few	TRBJ2-1	13	-	TGCGCCAGCAGCCAAGATTCCCCCTCAGAGCAGTTCTTC	CASSQDSPSEQFF
TRBV20-1	-	TRBJ1-2	15	TRBD1	TGCAGTGCTAGGGGGACCTCAGGGGGCGCCTGGGGCTACACCTTC	CSARGTSGGAWGYTF
TRBV27	few	TRBJ1-5	15	-	TGTGCCAGCAGTATAAACGGCGGGTTCAATCAGCCCCAGCATTTT	CASSINGGFNQPQHF